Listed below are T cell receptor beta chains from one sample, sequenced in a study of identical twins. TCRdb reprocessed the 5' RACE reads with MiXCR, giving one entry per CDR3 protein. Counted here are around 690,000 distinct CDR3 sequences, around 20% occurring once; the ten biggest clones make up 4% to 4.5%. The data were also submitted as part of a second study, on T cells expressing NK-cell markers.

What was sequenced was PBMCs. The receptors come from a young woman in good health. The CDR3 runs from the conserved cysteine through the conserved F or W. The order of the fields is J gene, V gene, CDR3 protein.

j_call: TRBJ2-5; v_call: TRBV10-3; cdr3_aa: CAISEWDRETQYF
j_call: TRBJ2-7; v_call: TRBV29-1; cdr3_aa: CSVGRREFEQYF
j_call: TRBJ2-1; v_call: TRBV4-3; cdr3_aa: CASSQELGTKYNEQFF
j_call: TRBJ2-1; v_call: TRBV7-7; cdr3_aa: CASSHDRASGRNEQFF
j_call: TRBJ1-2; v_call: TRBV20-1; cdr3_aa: CSARDAGNYGYTF
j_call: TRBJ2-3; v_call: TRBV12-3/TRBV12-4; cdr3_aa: CASSPRMDTQYF
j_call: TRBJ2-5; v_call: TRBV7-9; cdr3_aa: CASVRDGRGRTETQYF
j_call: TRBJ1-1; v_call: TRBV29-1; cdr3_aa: CSAETENTEAFF
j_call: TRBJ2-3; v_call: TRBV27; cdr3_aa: CASRGPTGTGLAYTQYF
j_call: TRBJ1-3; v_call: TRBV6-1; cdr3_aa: CASSERDEPGNTIYF
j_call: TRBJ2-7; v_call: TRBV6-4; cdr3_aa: CASSDGQGADEQYF
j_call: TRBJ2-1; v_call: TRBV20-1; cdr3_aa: CSARGAGGPKDEQFF
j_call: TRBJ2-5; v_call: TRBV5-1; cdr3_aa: CASSPTTSGGEETQYF
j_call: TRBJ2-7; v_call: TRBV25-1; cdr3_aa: CASSAAVPYEQYF
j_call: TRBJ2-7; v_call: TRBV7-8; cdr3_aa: CASSSHPLAGGPSSYEQYF
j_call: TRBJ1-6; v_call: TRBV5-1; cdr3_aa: CASSLAEGSPLHF
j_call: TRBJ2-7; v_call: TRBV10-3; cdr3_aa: CAILNSETYEQYF
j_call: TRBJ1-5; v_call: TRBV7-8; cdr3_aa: CASSRDRGQTITPHF
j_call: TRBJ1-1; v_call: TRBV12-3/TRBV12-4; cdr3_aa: CASSLARGAAFF
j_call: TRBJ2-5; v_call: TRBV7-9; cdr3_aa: CASSSGTSGETQYF
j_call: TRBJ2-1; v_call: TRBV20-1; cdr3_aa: CSARAASGDNEQFF
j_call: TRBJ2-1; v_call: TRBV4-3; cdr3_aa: CASSQDFSGRSFYNEQFF
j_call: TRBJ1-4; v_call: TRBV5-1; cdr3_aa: CASSWRDTEKLFF